These T cell receptor beta chains were read from a single sample in a study of blood T cell repertoires in COVID-19. The table came from immunoSEQ multiplex PCR; TCRdb's copy has only in-frame clones and leaves some out. The table shows about 250,000 clones, with 75% to 95% occurring only once. The sample consisted of PBMCs or T cells enriched from blood (not recorded which). The receptors derive from a woman aged 18-29 years who had recovered from COVID-19. Each CDR3 is given with its conserved first and last residue. A D gene is named only where the DNA matches it firmly. Not every row has a clone size; where given, it reads once, few, many or a size class.

D: TRBD2
size: .
J: TRBJ2-2
V: TRBV10-2
CDR3: CASSAHTSGPYTGELFF
DNA: TGCGCCAGCAGTGCACATACTAGCGGACCGTACACCGGGGAGCTGTTTTTT

D: TRBD1
size: .
J: TRBJ1-1
V: TRBV5-1
CDR3: CASSQQGGNTEAFF
DNA: TGCGCCAGCAGCCAACAGGGGGGAAACACTGAAGCTTTCTTT

D: .
size: .
J: TRBJ2-5
V: TRBV24-1
CDR3: CATAPGGEKAQYF
DNA: TGTGCCACCGCGCCCGGGGGAGAGAAGGCCCAGTACTTC

D: .
size: once
J: TRBJ1-4
V: TRBV4-1
CDR3: CASSQDRATNEKLFF
DNA: TGCGCCAGCAGCCAAGATCGGGCAACTAATGAAAAACTGTTTTTT

D: .
size: .
J: TRBJ2-1
V: TRBV28
CDR3: CASSSMGHNEQFF
DNA: TGTGCCAGCAGCTCAATGGGGCACAATGAGCAGTTCTTC

D: .
size: .
J: TRBJ1-6
V: TRBV28
CDR3: CASSSPRDGSSYNSPLHF
DNA: TGTGCCAGCAGTTCACCCCGTGACGGGAGCTCCTATAATTCACCCCTCCACTTT

D: .
size: .
J: TRBJ2-5
V: TRBV7-2
CDR3: CASSADINQETQYF
DNA: TGTGCCAGCAGCGCGGACATCAACCAAGAGACCCAGTACTTC

D: TRBD1
size: .
J: TRBJ2-5
V: TRBV11-3
CDR3: CASSWGTEPTETQYF
DNA: TGTGCCAGCAGCTGGGGGACAGAGCCCACGGAGACCCAGTACTTC

D: TRBD1
size: .
J: TRBJ2-4
V: TRBV5-1
CDR3: CASSLGIGTGTTLAKNIQYF
DNA: TGCGCCAGCAGCTTGGGTATCGGGACAGGGACTACTCTAGCCAAAAACATTCAGTACTTC

D: TRBD1
size: .
J: TRBJ1-6
V: TRBV7-3
CDR3: CASSVGTVNSPLHF
DNA: TGTGCCAGCAGTGTCGGGACAGTTAATTCACCCCTCCACTTT

D: .
size: .
J: TRBJ1-1
V: TRBV28
CDR3: CASSSLRRGVRAFF
DNA: TGTGCCAGCAGTTCCCTAAGGCGGGGGGTACGAGCTTTCTTT

D: TRBD2
size: .
J: TRBJ2-1
V: TRBV11-2
CDR3: CASSQGLASGEQFF
DNA: TGTGCCAGCAGCCAAGGACTAGCGTCGGGTGAGCAGTTCTTC

D: TRBD1
size: .
J: TRBJ1-4
V: TRBV10-2
CDR3: CASSSTGGDLEKLFF
DNA: TGCGCCAGCAGTTCCACAGGGGGCGACTTGGAAAAACTGTTTTTT

D: .
size: .
J: TRBJ2-5
V: TRBV9
CDR3: CASSVGTNAPQETQYF
DNA: TGTGCCAGCAGCGTAGGGACAAACGCACCCCAAGAGACCCAGTACTTC

D: TRBD2
size: .
J: TRBJ2-3
V: TRBV2
CDR3: CASSEAQAGAFNF
DNA: TGTGCCAGCAGTGAAGCTCAAGCGGGGGCCTTTAATTTT

D: .
size: .
J: TRBJ1-1
V: TRBV18
CDR3: CASSPRAGDYTEAFF
DNA: TGTGCCAGCTCACCTCGGGCGGGCGATTACACTGAAGCTTTCTTT

D: TRBD1
size: .
J: TRBJ1-2
V: TRBV6-5
CDR3: CASSYSDRANYGYTF
DNA: TGTGCCAGCAGTTACTCCGACAGGGCGAACTATGGCTACACCTTC

D: TRBD2
size: .
J: TRBJ2-7
V: TRBV28
CDR3: CASSTQTSGNYEQYF
DNA: TGTGCCAGCAGTACACAGACTAGCGGGAATTACGAGCAGTACTTC

D: .
size: .
J: TRBJ1-1
V: TRBV10-3
CDR3: CAISESSGESRAFF
DNA: TGTGCCATCAGTGAGTCCTCAGGGGAGAGCAGAGCTTTCTTT

D: TRBD1
size: .
J: TRBJ2-2
V: TRBV10-3
CDR3: CASTGTGVTGELFF
DNA: TGTGCCAGCACCGGGACAGGGGTTACCGGGGAGCTGTTTTTT

D: TRBD1
size: .
J: TRBJ1-6
V: TRBV20-1
CDR3: CSASDLDRVVSPLHF
DNA: TGCAGTGCTAGTGACCTGGACAGGGTTGTCTCACCCCTCCACTTT

D: .
size: .
J: TRBJ1-1
V: TRBV7-8
CDR3: CASSTQGQVTEAFF
DNA: TGTGCCAGCAGCACCCAGGGACAAGTCACTGAAGCTTTCTTT

D: .
size: .
J: TRBJ1-6
V: TRBV6-1
CDR3: CASSEIASGGSPLHF
DNA: TGTGCCAGCAGTGAAATTGCCTCGGGGGGTTCACCCCTCCACTTT

D: .
size: .
J: TRBJ2-2
V: TRBV3-1/TRBV3-2
CDR3: CASSLVSGELFF
DNA: TGTGCCAGCAGCTTAGTGTCCGGGGAGCTGTTTTTT

D: TRBD1
size: .
J: TRBJ1-1
V: TRBV27
CDR3: CASSPKDRGGTEAFF
DNA: TGTGCCAGCAGCCCTAAGGACAGGGGAGGCACTGAAGCTTTCTTT

D: TRBD1
size: .
J: TRBJ1-1
V: TRBV19
CDR3: CASSGNSGTENTEAFF
DNA: TGTGCCAGTAGTGGGAATTCCGGGACAGAGAACACTGAAGCTTTCTTT

D: .
size: once
J: TRBJ1-6
V: TRBV27
CDR3: CASSFTGSGSPLHF
DNA: TGTGCCAGCAGTTTCACAGGGTCAGGTTCACCCCTCCACTTT

D: .
size: .
J: TRBJ1-1
V: TRBV4-1
CDR3: CASSQRWGGTVNEAFF
DNA: TGCGCCAGCAGCCAAAGGTGGGGAGGGACCGTCAATGAAGCTTTCTTT

D: .
size: .
J: TRBJ1-2
V: TRBV10-3
CDR3: CAIRGLTNANYGYTF
DNA: TGTGCCATCAGGGGCTTGACAAACGCTAACTATGGCTACACCTTC

D: TRBD1
size: .
J: TRBJ1-2
V: TRBV14
CDR3: CASSQQFYRDRGPTNYGYTF
DNA: TGTGCCAGCAGCCAACAATTCTACCGGGACAGGGGTCCTACTAACTATGGCTACACCTTC

D: .
size: .
J: TRBJ1-2
V: TRBV18
CDR3: CASSPLAGTQVLNDGYTF
DNA: TGTGCCAGCTCACCACTCGCGGGGACTCAGGTCCTAAACGATGGCTACACCTTC

D: .
size: once
J: TRBJ1-4
V: TRBV4-1
CDR3: CASSQVDSSIEKLFF
DNA: TGCGCCAGCAGCCAAGTAGACAGTAGCATTGAAAAACTGTTTTTT

D: TRBD1
size: .
J: TRBJ1-6
V: TRBV7-9
CDR3: CASTYRDRKDSPLHF
DNA: TGTGCCAGCACCTACCGGGACAGGAAAGATTCACCCCTCCACTTT

D: TRBD1
size: once
J: TRBJ1-2
V: TRBV7-2
CDR3: CASSYRQGSTFGYTF
DNA: TGTGCCAGCAGCTACCGACAGGGTTCAACGTTTGGCTACACCTTC

D: .
size: .
J: TRBJ2-1
V: TRBV5-4
CDR3: CASSLSGSYNEQFF
DNA: TGTGCCAGCAGCTTGAGCGGCTCCTACAATGAGCAGTTCTTC

D: TRBD1
size: .
J: TRBJ1-5
V: TRBV28
CDR3: CASRTGSRQPQHF
DNA: TGTGCCAGCCGGACAGGGTCTCGGCAGCCCCAGCATTTT

D: .
size: many
J: TRBJ2-2
V: TRBV7-7
CDR3: CASSPGRTVNTGELFF
DNA: TGTGCTAGCAGCCCCGGGAGAACAGTAAACACCGGGGAGCTGTTTTTT

D: .
size: .
J: TRBJ1-1
V: TRBV29-1
CDR3: CSVVEWVGTLRVPEAFF
DNA: TGCAGCGTTGTAGAGTGGGTGGGCACCTTGCGGGTCCCAGAAGCTTTCTTT

D: TRBD2
size: .
J: TRBJ2-7
V: TRBV2
CDR3: CASRREHEQYF
DNA: TGTGCCAGCAGGCGGGAGCACGAGCAGTACTTC

D: TRBD1
size: .
J: TRBJ1-4
V: TRBV6-5
CDR3: CASSSDRENEKLFF
DNA: TGTGCCAGCAGTTCGGACAGGGAAAACGAAAAACTGTTTTTT

D: TRBD1
size: .
J: TRBJ1-4
V: TRBV18
CDR3: CASSPGQDLVLFF
DNA: TGTGCCAGCTCACCAGGACAGGACTTGGTTCTGTTTTTT

D: .
size: .
J: TRBJ1-3
V: TRBV5-6
CDR3: CASSDAGSGNTIYF
DNA: TGTGCCAGCAGCGATGCGGGGTCTGGAAACACCATATATTTT

D: .
size: few
J: TRBJ2-5
V: TRBV5-4
CDR3: CASSLAGVQETQYF
DNA: TGTGCCAGCAGCTTGGCCGGGGTCCAAGAGACCCAGTACTTC

D: .
size: .
J: TRBJ1-5
V: TRBV27
CDR3: CASSFLDRLNQPQHF
DNA: TGTGCCAGCAGTTTCCTGGACAGATTGAATCAGCCCCAGCATTTT

D: TRBD1
size: .
J: TRBJ2-3
V: TRBV19
CDR3: CASSLDRVGTDTQYF
DNA: TGTGCCAGTAGCCTGGACAGGGTTGGCACAGATACGCAGTATTTT

D: TRBD2
size: .
J: TRBJ2-7
V: TRBV19
CDR3: CASSIDLGLAGGPGSYEQYF
DNA: TGTGCCAGTAGTATAGATCTTGGACTAGCGGGAGGGCCTGGGTCCTACGAGCAGTACTTC

D: .
size: .
J: TRBJ2-3
V: TRBV24-1
CDR3: CATSRQTEADTQYF
DNA: TGTGCCACCAGCAGGCAGACGGAGGCAGATACGCAGTATTTT

D: .
size: .
J: TRBJ2-5
V: TRBV2
CDR3: CASSEALRETQYF
DNA: TGTGCCAGCAGTGAAGCGCTTCGGGAGACCCAGTACTTC